Listed here are 29 T cell receptor beta chains from one sample, sequenced in a study of glioma-infiltrating T cells after dendritic cell vaccination. Here immunoSEQ multiplex PCR was the method, and the copy in TCRdb shows in-frame clones only, minus some. The sample has 35,000 to 40,000 clones, roughly four fifths seen once. The sequenced sample was blood, obtained before dendritic cell vaccination. These TCRs come from a human donor with glioblastoma.

This clone was seen a handful of times. The chain recombines TRBV7-2 with TRBJ1-1; the D is unclear. The CDR3 extends over 11 amino acids. CDR1 SGHTA and CDR2 FQGNSA come from the germline V gene. The V end was cut by 5 bases, the J end by 9 bases, with 10 bases between. In DNA, the CDR3 is TGTGCCAGCAGCCCAGATCGAAAAGCTTTCTTT. Amino acids: CASSPDRKAFF.

This rearrangement joins TRBV7-3 to TRBJ2-1; the match to TRBD2 covers 10 bases. V lost 5 bases and J lost 8; bases outside the gene matches: 9. In germline, CDR1 is SGHTA, CDR2 FQGTGA. This CDR3 has 15 residues. In DNA form, the CDR3 reads TGTGCCAGCAGCCCGTGGGGTAGCGGGGGGTATGAGCAGTTCTTC. This translates into CASSPWGSGGYEQFF. The variable domain in full, completed from reference TRBV7-3 and TRBJ2-1, reads GAGVSQTPSNKVTEKGKYVELRCDPISGHTALYWYRQSLGQGPEFLIYFQGTGAADDSGLPNDRFFAVRPEGSVSTLKIQRTERGDSAVYLCASSPWGSGGYEQFFGPGTRLTVL.

This rearrangement joins TRBV25-1 to TRBJ2-7; TRBD2 aligns across 8 bases. J was trimmed by 5 bases and V by 4 bases; bases with no gene match: 10. CDR3 length: 15 residues. Germline V gives CDR1 MGHDK, CDR2 SYGVNS. DNA for the CDR3: TGTGCCAGCAGTGGTGGTAGCGGGAAGAGTCACGAGCAGTACTTC. Amino acid sequence: CASSGGSGKSHEQYF.

This clone was counted only a few times. For the CDR3, the DNA is TGTGCCAGCAGTTTTAGTCGGGGGAATTCACCCCTCCACTTT. Its translation is CASSFSRGNSPLHF. This rearrangement joins TRBV27 to TRBJ1-6; possible D gene TRBD1, 5 bases. This CDR3 has 14 amino acids. The ends were cut back, 3 bases at V and 7 bases at J, with 10 bases in the middle. From germline, CDR1 is MNHEY and CDR2 SMNVEV (reference sequence).

V and J are TRBV30 and TRBJ1-5, with D unresolved. Between the trimmed V and J ends, which lost 5 bases and 2 bases, there was a span of 10 bases. CDR1 is GTSNPN, CDR2 SVGIG, per germline (reference sequence). This CDR3 comprises 13 residues. The CDR3 nucleotides read TGTGCCTGGGCCCCCGGGGGCAATCAGCCCCAGCATTTT. Encoded protein: CAWAPGGNQPQHF. Full variable domain (missing parts from reference TRBV30 and TRBJ1-5): SQTIHQWPATLVQPVGSPLSLECTVEGTSNPNLYWYRQAAGRGLQLLFYSVGIGQISSEVPQNLSASRPQDRQFILSSKKLLLSDSGFYLCAWAPGGNQPQHFGDGTRLSIL.

This chain links TRBV19 with TRBJ2-2, with 9 bases lining up with TRBD2. The CDR3 has 14 amino acids. Per germline, CDR1 LNHDA and CDR2 SQIVND (reference sequence). The ends lost 3 bases at V and 6 bases at J; junction bases unmatched: 2. CDR3 coding DNA: TGTGCCAGTAGTATTCTAGCGGGGTCCGGGGAGCTGTTTTTT. It codes for CASSILAGSGELFF.

The rearrangement uses TRBV4-1 and TRBJ1-2, with 8 bases identical to TRBD1. V dropped 1 base and J dropped 4; count of bases not matched to a gene: 8. Germline CDR1 is MGHRA and CDR2 is YSYEKL. The CDR3 has 16 amino acids. The CDR3 loop is CASSQGTGSGGYGYTF. The CDR3 bases are TGCGCCAGCAGCCAAGGGACAGGGTCCGGTGGCTATGGCTACACCTTC.

This clone is a singleton in its sample. The rearrangement uses TRBV11-2 and TRBJ1-2; no reliable D call. V was shortened by 1 base and J by 6 bases, with 12 bases between the two germline ends. Looked up from germline, CDR1 is SGHAT and CDR2 is FQNNGV. The CDR3 is 14 residues long. The CDR3 coding sequence is TGTGCCAGCAGCTTAGCCCTCGGGTTTGATGGCTACACCTTC. Amino acids: CASSLALGFDGYTF. The full variable domain, its missing parts supplied by reference TRBV11-2 and TRBJ1-2, is EAGVAQSPRYKIIEKRQSVAFWCNPISGHATLYWYQQILGQGPKLLIQFQNNGVVDDSQLPKDRFSAERLKGVDSTLKIQPAKLEDSAVYLCASSLALGFDGYTFGSGTRLTVV.

The rearrangement links TRBV12-5 to TRBJ2-3; 7 nucleotides agree with TRBD1. The V segment lost 10 bases and the J segment 5 bases; nucleotides outside the gene matches: 12. The germline V gene encodes CDR1 LGHNT and CDR2 FRNRAP. The CDR3 has 14 residues. The CDR3 here is CATGRGPWEDTQYF. In DNA, the CDR3 is TGTGCTACCGGTAGGGGGCCCTGGGAAGATACGCAGTATTTT.

This clone was seen a handful of times. The gene calls are TRBV11-2 and TRBJ1-2; D unresolved. Germline V CDR1 and CDR2: SGHAT, FQNNGV. The CDR3 runs 11 residues. The V end was cut by 0 bases, the J end by 8 bases, with 4 bases between. CDR3 nucleotide sequence: TGTGCCAGCAGCTTAGAGCGGGGCTACACCTTC. Amino acid sequence: CASSLERGYTF.

This chain joins TRBV25-1 and TRBJ2-3; no reliable D call. This CDR3 is built from 17 residues. Trimming removed 4 bases from V and 3 bases from J, with 20 bases in between. CDR1 MGHDK and CDR2 SYGVNS come from the germline V gene. CDR3 protein: CASSGALPHQATDTQYF. The CDR3 DNA is TGTGCCAGCAGTGGGGCACTTCCCCACCAGGCAACAGATACGCAGTATTTT.

The rearrangement joins TRBV18 to TRBJ2-1; possibly TRBD1 for D (6 bases). The CDR3 is made up of 14 amino acids. CDR1 and CDR2 (germline): KGHSH, LQKENI. V gave up 3 bases and J gave up 7 bases, with 13 bases separating them. CDR3 DNA: TGTGCCAGCTCACCCAAAGGCAGGGGTAATGAGCAGTTCTTC. As protein: CASSPKGRGNEQFF.

This clone came up once. The chain links TRBV7-9 to TRBJ1-5; D uncertain. Trimming pared 4 bases from V and 5 bases from J, leaving 6 bases between. The germline V gene encodes CDR1 SEHNR and CDR2 FQNEAQ (reference sequence). CDR3 length: 12 residues. The CDR3 protein is CASSSRDQPQHF. As DNA, the CDR3 is TGTGCCAGCAGCTCCCGGGATCAGCCCCAGCATTTT. The complete variable domain, with remaining parts taken from reference TRBV7-9 and TRBJ1-5, reads DTGVSQNPRHKITKRGQNVTFRCDPISEHNRLYWYRQTLGQGPEFLTYFQNEAQLEKSRLLSDRFSAERPKGSFSTLEIQRTEQGDSAMYLCASSSRDQPQHFGDGTRLSIL.

This chain connects TRBV30 to TRBJ2-4; 9 bases agree with TRBD1. The V segment lost 2 bases and the J segment 6 bases; nucleotides outside the gene matches: 11. This CDR3 comprises 16 residues. From germline, CDR1 is GTSNPN and CDR2 SVGIG (reference sequence). CDR3 DNA: TGTGCCTGGAGTACTGGGACAGGGCACTTTGGAAACATTCAGTACTTC. This codes for CAWSTGTGHFGNIQYF. Full variable domain (outside the CDR3, taken from reference TRBV30 and TRBJ2-4): SQTIHQWPATLVQPVGSPLSLECTVEGTSNPNLYWYRQAAGRGLQLLFYSVGIGQISSEVPQNLSASRPQDRQFILSSKKLLLSDSGFYLCAWSTGTGHFGNIQYFGAGTRLSVL.

The rearrangement links TRBV7-3 to TRBJ2-5; D may be TRBD2 (7 bases). Germline V gene data show CDR1 as SGHTA and CDR2 as FQGTGA. With 1 base removed from V and 5 bases from J, the gap between germline ends came to 14 bases. The CDR3 runs 15 residues. The CDR3 DNA follows: TGTGCCAGCAGCTTAAGAGGGGGGGCGTGGGAGACCCAGTACTTC. This sequence encodes CASSLRGGAWETQYF.

This clone was recorded only once. The J gene is TRBJ1-5, the V gene TRBV18, with 7 nucleotides matching TRBD1. The CDR3 is 16 amino acids. Germline loops: CDR1 KGHSH, CDR2 LQKENI. J lost 1 base, V lost 0 bases, and 3 bases had no gene match. CDR3 region: CASSPPGGQSNQPQHF. For the CDR3, the DNA is TGTGCCAGCTCACCACCGGGGGGACAGAGCAATCAGCCCCAGCATTTT.

V is TRBV19 and J is TRBJ1-5; D is ambiguous. The CDR3 is 15 residues long. The ends were cut back, 7 bases at V and 4 bases at J, with 17 bases in the middle. The germline V gene encodes CDR1 LNHDA and CDR2 SQIVND (reference sequence). Here the CDR3 reads CASKIGQAMNQPQHF. CDR3 DNA sequence: TGTGCCAGTAAAATAGGTCAGGCGATGAATCAGCCCCAGCATTTT.

The CDR3 coding sequence is TGCGCCAGCAGATGGACTAGCGAGACCCAGTACTTC. Translated, it gives CASRWTSETQYF. The chain employs TRBV5-1 and TRBJ2-5; TRBD2 agrees at 8 bases. V shed 5 bases and J 5 bases; nucleotides not matched to a gene: 2. Looked up from germline, CDR1 is SGHRS and CDR2 is YFSETQ. The CDR3 totals 12 residues.

In the case of this clone: Sequence at one end of the junction differs from germline and may be a read error. The chain links TRBV11-2 to TRBJ2-7; TRBD1 agrees at 7 bases. Germline CDR1 SGHAT, CDR2 FQNNGV. This CDR3 has 15 residues. The CDR3 sequence is CAGSVSGTVGHEQYF. The CDR3 DNA is TGTGCCGGCAGCGTATCCGGGACAGTGGGCCACGAGCAGTACTTC.

The chain recombines TRBV4-3 with TRBJ2-7; possible D gene TRBD1, 6 bases. The CDR3 extends over 14 amino acids. Trimming pared 3 bases from V and 2 bases from J, leaving 11 bases between. In germline, CDR1 is LGHNA, CDR2 YSLEER. The CDR3 bases are TGCGCCAGCAGCCACCGAACAGGGACCTACGAGCAGTACTTC. This translates into CASSHRTGTYEQYF.

This chain joins TRBV6-5 and TRBJ2-1; 9 bases are a match to TRBD2. Germline assignment: CDR1 MNHEY and CDR2 SVGAGI. The ends lost 3 bases at V and 5 bases at J; junction bases unmatched: 8. This CDR3 has 16 residues. CDR3: CASSYAGGAGDNEQFF. As DNA, the CDR3 is TGTGCCAGCAGTTATGCGGGGGGGGCGGGGGACAATGAGCAGTTCTTC.

V usage is TRBV5-1 and J usage is TRBJ2-2; 15 nucleotides match TRBD2. Germline V gene sequence: CDR1 SGHRS, CDR2 YFSETQ. The CDR3 has 16 amino acids. J lost 6 bases, V lost 4 bases, and 4 bases had no gene match. This chain's CDR3 is CASSTGLAGGPGELFF. The CDR3 nucleotides are TGCGCCAGCAGCACAGGACTAGCGGGGGGGCCCGGGGAGCTGTTTTTT.

This clone was detected once. This chain uses TRBV30 with TRBJ2-1; TRBD1 might be the D (5 bases). Germline CDR1 GTSNPN, CDR2 SVGIG (reference sequence). The V and J ends lost 5 bases and 6 bases respectively, with 11 bases between them. The CDR3 is made up of 12 amino acids. The CDR3 DNA sequence: TGTGCCTGGGACCCTCAGGGCAATGAGCAGTTCTTC. Its protein is CAWDPQGNEQFF.

V and J are TRBV4-3 and TRBJ1-1, with 8 bases fitting TRBD1. In germline, CDR1 is LGHNA, CDR2 YSLEER. This CDR3 has 13 amino acids. Losses at the gene ends were 2 bases for V and 11 bases for J; bases not matched to a gene: 7. In DNA, the CDR3 is TGCGCCAGCAGCCAAACCAGGGGGCTCGGTGCTTTCTTT. This sequence encodes CASSQTRGLGAFF.

The rearrangement links TRBV10-3 to TRBJ2-1; possible D gene TRBD2, 5 bases. This CDR3 comprises 15 residues. V lost 3 bases and J 0 bases, leaving 9 bases between the germline ends. Germline values: CDR1 ENHRY, CDR2 SYGVKD. The CDR3 region has the DNA TGTGCCATCAGTGAAAGCGGTAGCTCCTACAATGAGCAGTTCTTC. It specifies CAISESGSSYNEQFF.

V and J are TRBV4-2 and TRBJ2-7; D possibly corresponds to TRBD1 (5 bases). This CDR3 is built from 15 residues. Trimming pared 4 bases from V and 0 bases from J, leaving 13 bases between. Per germline, CDR1 LGHNA and CDR2 YNFKEQ. The CDR3 sequence: CASSPEDTSSYEQYF. In nucleotides, the CDR3 is TGTGCCAGCAGCCCCGAGGACACGAGCTCCTACGAGCAGTACTTC.

This chain joins TRBV6-5 and TRBJ1-1; D perhaps matches TRBD1 (6 bases). Trimming stripped 4 bases from V and 8 bases from J, with 14 bases between. CDR3 length: 13 amino acids. The germline CDR1 and CDR2 sequences are MNHEY and SVGAGI. Written as DNA, the CDR3 is TGTGCCAGCAGTTTTAACAGGGAGGGGGAAGCTTTCTTT. Encoded protein: CASSFNREGEAFF.

This sequence joins TRBV6-1 and TRBJ2-3; 7 positions match TRBD1. The V gene's germline CDR1 is MNHNS and CDR2 SASEGT. The junction had 4 bases not matched to a gene; V was cut back by 1 base and J by 3 bases. The CDR3 contains 15 residues. CDR3 sequence reads: CASSEVRGTTDTQYF. Written as DNA, the CDR3 is TGTGCCAGCAGTGAAGTCAGGGGGACGACAGATACGCAGTATTTT.

The V and J genes are TRBV10-2 and TRBJ2-7; D uncertain. V was cut by 0 bases and J by 2 bases, with 11 bases left in between. The CDR3 extends over 15 amino acids. Germline values: CDR1 WSHSY, CDR2 SAAADI. The CDR3 loop reads CASSESPVQTYEQYF. CDR3 DNA: TGCGCCAGCAGTGAGTCGCCCGTACAGACCTACGAGCAGTACTTC.